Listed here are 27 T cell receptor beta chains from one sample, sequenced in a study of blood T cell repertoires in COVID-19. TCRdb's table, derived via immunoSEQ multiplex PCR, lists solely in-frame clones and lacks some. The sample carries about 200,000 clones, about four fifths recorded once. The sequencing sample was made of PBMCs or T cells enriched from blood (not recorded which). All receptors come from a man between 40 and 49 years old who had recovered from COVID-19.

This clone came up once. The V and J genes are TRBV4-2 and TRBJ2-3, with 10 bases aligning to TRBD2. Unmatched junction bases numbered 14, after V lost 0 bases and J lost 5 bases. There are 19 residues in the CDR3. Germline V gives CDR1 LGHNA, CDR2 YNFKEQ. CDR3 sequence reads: CASSQDYLASGSDGDTQYF. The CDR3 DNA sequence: TGTGCCAGCAGCCAAGACTATCTCGCTAGCGGGAGTGATGGAGATACGCAGTATTTT.

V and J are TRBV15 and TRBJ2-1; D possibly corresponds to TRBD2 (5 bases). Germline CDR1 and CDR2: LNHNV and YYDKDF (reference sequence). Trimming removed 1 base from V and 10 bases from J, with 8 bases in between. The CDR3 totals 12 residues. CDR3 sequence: CATSRGGGEQFF. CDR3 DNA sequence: TGTGCCACCAGCAGAGGTGGCGGGGAGCAGTTCTTC.

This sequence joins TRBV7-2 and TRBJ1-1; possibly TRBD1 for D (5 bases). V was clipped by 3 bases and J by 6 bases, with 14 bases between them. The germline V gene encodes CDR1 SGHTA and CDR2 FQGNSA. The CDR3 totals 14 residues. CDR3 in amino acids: CASSLVGGASEAFF. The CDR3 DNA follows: TGTGCCAGCAGCTTGGTCGGAGGGGCGTCTGAAGCTTTCTTT.

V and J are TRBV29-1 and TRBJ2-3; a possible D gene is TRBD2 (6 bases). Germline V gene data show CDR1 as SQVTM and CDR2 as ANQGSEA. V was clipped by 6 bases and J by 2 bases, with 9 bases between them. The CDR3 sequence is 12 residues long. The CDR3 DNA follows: TGCAGCGTCGTAGCGGTCACAGATACGCAGTATTTT. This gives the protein CSVVAVTDTQYF.

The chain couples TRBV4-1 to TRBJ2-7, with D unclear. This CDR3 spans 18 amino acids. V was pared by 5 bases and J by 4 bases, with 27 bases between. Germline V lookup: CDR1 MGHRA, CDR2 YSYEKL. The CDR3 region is CASSLRQDALTTYYEQYF. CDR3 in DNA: TGCGCCAGCAGCTTACGGCAGGATGCGCTCACCACCTATTACGAGCAGTACTTC.

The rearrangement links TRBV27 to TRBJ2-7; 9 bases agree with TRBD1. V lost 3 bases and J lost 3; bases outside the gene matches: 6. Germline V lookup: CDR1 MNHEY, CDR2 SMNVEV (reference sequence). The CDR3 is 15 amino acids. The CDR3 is CASSFIRTGDYEQYF. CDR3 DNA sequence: TGTGCCAGCAGTTTTATAAGGACAGGGGACTACGAGCAGTACTTC.

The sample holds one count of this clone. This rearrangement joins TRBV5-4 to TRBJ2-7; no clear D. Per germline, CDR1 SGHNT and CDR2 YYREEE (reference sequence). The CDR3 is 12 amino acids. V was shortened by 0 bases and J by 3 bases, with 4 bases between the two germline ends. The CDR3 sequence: CASSLDNYEQYV. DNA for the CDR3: TGTGCCAGCAGCTTGGACAACTACGAGCAGTACGTC.

The CDR3, as DNA: TGTGCCAGCAGTTCCCCAGGGACAGGGGAGAATTCACCCCTCCACTTT. Translating gives CASSSPGTGENSPLHF. The J gene is TRBJ1-6, the V gene TRBV27; TRBD1 agrees at 10 bases. Germline values: CDR1 MNHEY, CDR2 SMNVEV (reference sequence). There are 16 residues in the CDR3. The V and J ends lost 4 bases and 7 bases, in that order; junction bases with no gene match: 7.

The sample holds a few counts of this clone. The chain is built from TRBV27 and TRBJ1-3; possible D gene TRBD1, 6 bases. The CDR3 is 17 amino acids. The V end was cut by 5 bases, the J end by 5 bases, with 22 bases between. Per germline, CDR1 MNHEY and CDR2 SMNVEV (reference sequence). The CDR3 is CASSDTAPGHGRNTIYF. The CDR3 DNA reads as TGTGCCAGCAGTGACACTGCTCCGGGACATGGGAGAAACACCATATATTTT.

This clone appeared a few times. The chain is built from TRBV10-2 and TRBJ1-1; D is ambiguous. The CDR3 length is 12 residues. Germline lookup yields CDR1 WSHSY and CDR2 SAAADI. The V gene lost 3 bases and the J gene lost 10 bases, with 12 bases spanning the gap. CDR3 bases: TGCGCCAGCAGTGATATAACAGTGGGAGCTTTCTTT. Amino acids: CASSDITVGAFF.

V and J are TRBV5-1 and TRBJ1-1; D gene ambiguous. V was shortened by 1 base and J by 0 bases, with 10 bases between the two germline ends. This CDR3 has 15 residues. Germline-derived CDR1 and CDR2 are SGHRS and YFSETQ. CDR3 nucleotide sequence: TGCGCCAGCAGCTTGTTAACGGGGTTGAACACTGAAGCTTTCTTT. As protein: CASSLLTGLNTEAFF.

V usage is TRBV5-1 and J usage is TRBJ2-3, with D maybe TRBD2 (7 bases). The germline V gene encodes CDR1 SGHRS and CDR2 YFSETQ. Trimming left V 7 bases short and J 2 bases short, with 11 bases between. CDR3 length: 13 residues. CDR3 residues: CASGGAVTDTQYF. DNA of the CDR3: TGCGCCAGCGGGGGGGCCGTCACAGATACGCAGTATTTT.

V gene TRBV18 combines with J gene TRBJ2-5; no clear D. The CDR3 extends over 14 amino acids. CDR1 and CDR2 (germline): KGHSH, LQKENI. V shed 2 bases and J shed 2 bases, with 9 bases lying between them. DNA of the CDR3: TGTGCCAGCTCACCATCCGACTTTCAAGAGACCCAGTACTTC. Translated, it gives CASSPSDFQETQYF.

The CDR3 bases are TGTGCCAGCAGTCTACAGGGGTCCGGGGGAGCTTTCTTT. This sequence encodes CASSLQGSGGAFF. This chain links TRBV3-1 (or the pseudogene TRBV3-2) with TRBJ1-1; 7 positions match TRBD1. The CDR3 loop spans 13 amino acids. V gave up 6 bases and J gave up 10 bases; unmatched junction bases: 11. Germline loops: CDR1 LGHDT, CDR2 YNNKEL (reference sequence).

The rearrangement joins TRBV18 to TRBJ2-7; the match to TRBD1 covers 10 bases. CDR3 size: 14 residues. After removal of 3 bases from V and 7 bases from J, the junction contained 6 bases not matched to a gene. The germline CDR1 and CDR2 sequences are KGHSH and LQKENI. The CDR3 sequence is CASSPQGTGDEQYF. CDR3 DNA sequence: TGTGCCAGCTCACCTCAAGGGACAGGGGATGAGCAGTACTTC.

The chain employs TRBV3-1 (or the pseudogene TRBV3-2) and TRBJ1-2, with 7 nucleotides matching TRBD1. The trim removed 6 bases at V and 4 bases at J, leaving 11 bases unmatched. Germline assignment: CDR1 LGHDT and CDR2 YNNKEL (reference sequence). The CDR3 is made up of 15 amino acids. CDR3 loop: CASSVTGAGGYGYTF. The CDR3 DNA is TGTGCCAGCAGTGTAACAGGGGCTGGGGGCTATGGCTACACCTTC.

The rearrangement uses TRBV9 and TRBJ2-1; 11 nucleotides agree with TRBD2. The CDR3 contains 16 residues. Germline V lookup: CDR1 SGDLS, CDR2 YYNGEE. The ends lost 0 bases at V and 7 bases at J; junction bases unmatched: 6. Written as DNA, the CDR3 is TGTGCCAGCAGCGTAGTGGGACTAGCGGTTCTAAATGAGCAGTTCTTC. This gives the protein CASSVVGLAVLNEQFF.

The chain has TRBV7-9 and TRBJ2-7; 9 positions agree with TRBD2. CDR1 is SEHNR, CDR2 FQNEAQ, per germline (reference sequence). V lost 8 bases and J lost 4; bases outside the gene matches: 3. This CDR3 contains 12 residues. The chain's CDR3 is CASGTSQYEQYV. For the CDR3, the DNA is TGTGCCAGCGGGACTAGCCAATACGAGCAGTACGTC.

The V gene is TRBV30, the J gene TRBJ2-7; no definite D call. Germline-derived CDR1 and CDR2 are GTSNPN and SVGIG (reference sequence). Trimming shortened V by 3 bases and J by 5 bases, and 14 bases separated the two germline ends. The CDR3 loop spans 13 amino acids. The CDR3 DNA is TGTGCCTGGAGCCAACAGTTTTTCGACGAGCAGTACGTC. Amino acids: CAWSQQFFDEQYV.

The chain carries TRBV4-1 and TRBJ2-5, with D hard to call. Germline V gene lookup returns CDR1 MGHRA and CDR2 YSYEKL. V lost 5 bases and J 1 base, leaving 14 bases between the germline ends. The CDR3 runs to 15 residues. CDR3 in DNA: TGCGCCAGCAGCTTGGCGGCGCACACCCAAGAGACCCAGTACTTC. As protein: CASSLAAHTQETQYF.

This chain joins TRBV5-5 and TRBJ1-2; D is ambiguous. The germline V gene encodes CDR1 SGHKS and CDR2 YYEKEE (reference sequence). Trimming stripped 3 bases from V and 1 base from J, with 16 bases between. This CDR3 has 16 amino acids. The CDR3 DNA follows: TGTGCCAGCAGCTGGAAGGGAGGGAGGGATAACTATGGCTACACCTTC. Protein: CASSWKGGRDNYGYTF. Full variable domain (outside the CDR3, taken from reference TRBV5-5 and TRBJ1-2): DAGVTQSPTHLIKTRGQQVTLRCSPISGHKSVSWYQQVLGQGPQFIFQYYEKEERGRGNFPDRFSARQFPNYSSELNVNALLLGDSALYLCASSWKGGRDNYGYTFGSGTRLTVV.

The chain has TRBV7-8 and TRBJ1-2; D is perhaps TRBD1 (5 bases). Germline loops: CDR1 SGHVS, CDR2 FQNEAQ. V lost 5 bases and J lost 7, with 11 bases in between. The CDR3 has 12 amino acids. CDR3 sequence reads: CASSRDQGGYTF. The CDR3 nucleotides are TGTGCCAGCAGCCGAGACCAGGGTGGCTACACCTTC.

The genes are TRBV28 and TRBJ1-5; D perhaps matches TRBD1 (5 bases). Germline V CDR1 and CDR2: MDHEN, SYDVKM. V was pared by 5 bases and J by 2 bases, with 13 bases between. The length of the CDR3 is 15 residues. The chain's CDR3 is CASSVGLGRNQPQHF. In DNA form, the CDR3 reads TGTGCCAGCAGTGTGGGACTCGGGCGCAATCAGCCCCAGCATTTT.

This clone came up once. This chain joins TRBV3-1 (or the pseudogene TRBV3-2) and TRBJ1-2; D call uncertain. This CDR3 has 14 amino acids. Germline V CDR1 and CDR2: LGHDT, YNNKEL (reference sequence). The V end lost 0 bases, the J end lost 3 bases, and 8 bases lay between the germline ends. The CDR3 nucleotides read TGTGCCAGCAGCCAAGAGGCCGTGGACTATGGCTACACCTTC. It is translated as CASSQEAVDYGYTF.

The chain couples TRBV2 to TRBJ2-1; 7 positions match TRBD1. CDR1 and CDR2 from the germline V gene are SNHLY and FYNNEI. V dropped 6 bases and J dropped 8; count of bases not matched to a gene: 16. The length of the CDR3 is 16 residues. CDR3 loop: CASSQGVAAPQDEQFF. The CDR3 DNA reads TGTGCCAGCAGCCAGGGGGTCGCGGCCCCCCAGGATGAGCAGTTCTTC.

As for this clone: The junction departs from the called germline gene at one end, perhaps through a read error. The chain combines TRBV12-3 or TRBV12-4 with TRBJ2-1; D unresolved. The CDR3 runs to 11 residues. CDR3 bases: TGTGCCAGCAGTTTCTACGATGAGCAGTTCTTC. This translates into CASSFYDEQFF.

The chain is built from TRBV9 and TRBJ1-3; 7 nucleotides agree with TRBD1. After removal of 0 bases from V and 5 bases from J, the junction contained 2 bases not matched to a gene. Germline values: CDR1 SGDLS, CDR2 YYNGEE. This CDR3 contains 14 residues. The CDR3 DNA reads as TGTGCCAGCAGCGTAGGGGACAGTCGAAACACCATATATTTT. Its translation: CASSVGDSRNTIYF.